The next 26 T cell receptor beta chains were all read from a single sample in a study of shared clonotypes between healthy human individuals. The data were produced by immunoSEQ multiplex PCR, yet TCRdb's version contains in-frame clones alone and is incomplete. The table records 2 million to 3 million clones, 93% of them present only once. Sequenced input: naive CD4+ T cells from PBMCs. Described subset: CD45RA+ positively selected. Source of these receptors: a young man in good health. Some clones in this sample may be carry-over from other donors' samples.

The CDR3 loop is CASSHGSSGRVSYEQYF. The CDR3 DNA sequence: TGCGCCAGCAGCCATGGCAGTAGCGGGAGGGTATCCTACGAGCAGTACTTC. The genes are TRBV4-1 and TRBJ2-7, with 11 bases lining up with TRBD2. Per germline, CDR1 MGHRA and CDR2 YSYEKL. The CDR3 consists of 17 residues. The V and J ends lost 3 bases and 1 base, in that order; junction bases with no gene match: 8.

CDR3 DNA: TGTGCCAGCAGTGCCAGTTCAGGGTGGGGGTTTTCTGAGGAGACCCAGTACTTC. Protein product: CASSASSGWGFSEETQYF. The V call is TRBV28, the J call TRBJ2-5; D is perhaps TRBD1 or TRBD2 (5 bases each). This CDR3 contains 18 residues. Trimming took 5 bases from V and 5 from J, leaving 27 bases between them. Germline-derived CDR1 and CDR2 are MDHEN and SYDVKM.

The V and J genes are TRBV9 and TRBJ2-2; 7 bases line up with TRBD1. After removal of 2 bases from V and 5 bases from J, the junction contained 3 bases not matched to a gene. In germline, CDR1 is SGDLS, CDR2 YYNGEE. The CDR3 runs 14 residues. CDR3 sequence (DNA): TGTGCCAGCAGCGTTCAGGGGGTAACCGGGGAGCTGTTTTTT. It yields the protein CASSVQGVTGELFF.

The chain couples TRBV7-2 to TRBJ2-3, with 7 bases that match TRBD1. Trimming took 5 bases from V and 4 from J; bases not matched to a gene: 6. CDR1 is SGHTA and CDR2 is FQGNSA in the germline V gene. CDR3 length equals 14 residues. The CDR3 here is CASSLDRVADTQYF. DNA of the CDR3: TGTGCCAGCAGCCTAGACAGGGTAGCAGATACGCAGTATTTT.

This chain uses TRBV6-1 with TRBJ2-7; D gene unclear. Per the germline V gene, CDR1 is MNHNS and CDR2 is SASEGT. Trimming took off 10 bases at V and 0 bases at J, with 10 bases between the two ends. This CDR3 contains 12 residues. DNA of the CDR3: TGTGCCATCAGCTTTAGCTCCTACGAGCAGTACTTC. As protein: CAISFSSYEQYF.

The V call is TRBV2, the J call TRBJ2-1; tentatively, D is TRBD2 (5 bases). V dropped 6 bases and J dropped 0 bases, with 12 bases sitting between them. CDR1 and CDR2 (germline): SNHLY, FYNNEI. CDR3 size: 15 residues. The CDR3 sequence: CASRVERSSYNEQFF. DNA for the CDR3: TGTGCCAGCAGAGTTGAGCGGAGCTCCTACAATGAGCAGTTCTTC.

With regard to this clone: Within the sample, other DNA sequences also encode this same CDR3. The chain combines TRBV9 with TRBJ2-5, with a possible D match to TRBD2 (6 bases). Germline V lookup: CDR1 SGDLS, CDR2 YYNGEE. V dropped 2 bases and J dropped 5 bases, with 7 bases sitting between them. This CDR3 contains 12 residues. The CDR3 nucleotides read TGTGCCAGCAGCGTCGGAGGGGAGACCCAGTACTTC. Translated, it gives CASSVGGETQYF.

V gene TRBV4-1 combines with J gene TRBJ2-3; 8 positions agree with TRBD2. The germline V gene has CDR1 MGHRA and CDR2 YSYEKL. Unmatched junction bases numbered 4, after V lost 3 bases and J lost 5 bases. This CDR3 region has 14 residues. The DNA of the CDR3 is TGCGCCAGCAGCCACCGGGAGGGGGAAGATACGCAGTATTTT. The encoded protein is CASSHREGEDTQYF.

This chain uses TRBV5-1 with TRBJ1-6; unclear D gene. The V and J ends lost 0 bases and 6 bases respectively, with 10 bases between them. The length of the CDR3 is 15 residues. Germline CDR1 and CDR2: SGHRS and YFSETQ. The CDR3 nucleotides read TGCGCCAGCAGCTTGGAACAGAGCATTAATTCACCCCTCCACTTT. This encodes CASSLEQSINSPLHF.

This clone was seen only once. The V call is TRBV4-3, the J call TRBJ2-2, with 9 positions matching TRBD2. Germline CDR1 is LGHNA and CDR2 is YSLEER. Losses at the gene ends were 1 base for V and 5 bases for J; bases not matched to a gene: 5. This CDR3 spans 16 amino acids. The CDR3 nucleotides are TGCGCCAGCAGCCAAGGTCTAGCGGGATCGACCGGGGAGCTGTTTTTT. Amino acids: CASSQGLAGSTGELFF.

J is TRBJ2-1 and V is TRBV29-1, with TRBD2 matching 8 bases. Per the germline V gene, CDR1 is SQVTM and CDR2 is ANQGSEA. This CDR3 region has 17 residues. The DNA of the CDR3 is TGCAGTGGGTCCGGGACACCGGGGGGGGAGTCCTACAATGAGCAGTTCTTC. It encodes CSGSGTPGGESYNEQFF.

This rearrangement joins TRBV7-8 to TRBJ2-7; perhaps TRBD2 as D (5 bases). The CDR3 length is 17 residues. V dropped 1 base and J dropped 6 bases, with 22 bases sitting between them. Germline CDR1 SGHVS, CDR2 FQNEAQ. The CDR3 is CASSLVMAGWDRGEQYF. CDR3 bases: TGTGCCAGCAGCTTAGTAATGGCGGGTTGGGATCGAGGCGAGCAGTACTTC.

Comments on this clone: The same CDR3 also results from other DNA sequences found in this sample. The chain uses TRBV18 and TRBJ1-1; 9 nucleotides line up with TRBD1. V lost 3 bases and J lost 1; bases outside the gene matches: 3. The germline V gene has CDR1 KGHSH and CDR2 LQKENI. CDR3 length: 15 amino acids. The CDR3 protein is CASSPPGQGNTEAFF. The CDR3 bases are TGTGCCAGCTCACCGCCGGGACAGGGGAACACTGAAGCTTTCTTT.

The chain recombines TRBV27 with TRBJ2-5; 7 bases are a match to TRBD1. CDR1 and CDR2 (germline): MNHEY, SMNVEV (reference sequence). The CDR3 contains 14 residues. Unmatched junction bases numbered 10, after V lost 9 bases and J lost 3 bases. The CDR3 loop reads CARRTGTEEETQYF. The CDR3 coding sequence is TGTGCCAGAAGAACCGGGACAGAAGAAGAGACCCAGTACTTC.

The chain carries TRBV6-1 and TRBJ1-1; D is unresolved. V shed 4 bases and J shed 5 bases, with 14 bases lying between them. CDR3 length equals 14 residues. CDR1 MNHNS and CDR2 SASEGT come from the germline V gene. CDR3 DNA sequence: TGTGCCAGCAGTGGCAGGAGCCAGAGGACTGAAGCTTTCTTT. Translated: CASSGRSQRTEAFF.

This clone has just one count. The genes are TRBV19 and TRBJ2-7; maybe TRBD2 (6 bases). V lost 10 bases and J lost 1, with 17 bases in between. CDR1 LNHDA and CDR2 SQIVND come from the germline V gene (reference sequence). This CDR3 has 14 amino acids. The CDR3 nucleotides read TGTGCCACTGGCCCCCCCGGGAGATCCTACGAGCAGTACTTC. This gives the protein CATGPPGRSYEQYF.

This chain uses TRBV12-5 with TRBJ1-1; D perhaps matches TRBD1 (6 bases). Germline V gives CDR1 LGHNT, CDR2 FRNRAP. The CDR3 has 15 residues. V dropped 5 bases and J dropped 2 bases, with 15 bases sitting between them. The CDR3 DNA reads TGTGCTAGTGGTACCTACAGGGTCCCCAACACTGAAGCTTTCTTT. This encodes CASGTYRVPNTEAFF.

The chain joins TRBV7-2 to TRBJ2-2; possibly TRBD1 or TRBD2 for D (5 bases each). The CDR3 totals 13 residues. From germline, CDR1 is SGHTA and CDR2 FQGNSA. V was pared by 5 bases and J by 9 bases, with 13 bases between. Here the CDR3 DNA reads TGTGCCAGCAGCCATGGGGACCGCCGGGAGCTGTTTTTT. Translation gives CASSHGDRRELFF. Based on the CDR3 plus reference TRBV7-2 and TRBJ2-2, the full variable domain is GAGVSQSPSNKVTEKGKDVELRCDPISGHTALYWYRQSLGQGLEFLIYFQGNSAPDKSGLPSDRFSAERTGGSVSTLTIQRTQQEDSAVYLCASSHGDRRELFFGEGSRLTVL.

V usage is TRBV28 and J usage is TRBJ2-7; no clear D gene. CDR1 is MDHEN and CDR2 is SYDVKM in the germline V gene. This CDR3 region has 15 residues. V was pared by 6 bases and J by 1 base, with 16 bases between. Here the CDR3 DNA reads TGTGCCAGCAGCCCCCCGGGCGCAACATCCTACGAGCAGTACTTC. Protein product: CASSPPGATSYEQYF.

The rearrangement uses TRBV28 and TRBJ1-1, with 8 bases lining up with TRBD1. The CDR3 sequence is 12 residues long. V lost 8 bases and J lost 6; bases outside the gene matches: 5. Germline-derived CDR1 and CDR2 are MDHEN and SYDVKM. The CDR3: CASGQGGSEAFF. CDR3 DNA sequence: TGTGCCAGCGGACAGGGAGGGTCTGAAGCTTTCTTT.

About this clone: Other DNA sequences from this sample encode an identical CDR3 as well. The chain links TRBV7-6 to TRBJ2-3; D gene uncertain. The CDR3 has 14 residues. CDR1 and CDR2 from the germline V gene are SGHVS and FNYEAQ. With 1 base removed from V and 2 bases from J, the gap between germline ends came to 7 bases. CDR3 sequence: CASSLGLVTDTQYF. DNA of the CDR3: TGTGCCAGCAGCTTAGGTCTAGTCACAGATACGCAGTATTTT.

The chain combines TRBV30 with TRBJ1-3; 8 positions match TRBD1. J gave up 0 bases and V 7 bases, and 5 bases lay outside the gene matches. Germline V gives CDR1 GTSNPN, CDR2 SVGIG (reference sequence). The CDR3 covers 14 residues. This chain's CDR3 is CALRTGNSGNTIYF. CDR3 coding DNA: TGTGCCTTACGGACAGGGAACTCTGGAAACACCATATATTTT. Combining the CDR3 with reference TRBV30 and TRBJ1-3 gives the whole variable domain SQTIHQWPATLVQPVGSPLSLECTVEGTSNPNLYWYRQAAGRGLQLLFYSVGIGQISSEVPQNLSASRPQDRQFILSSKKLLLSDSGFYLCALRTGNSGNTIYFGEGSWLTVV.

The chain employs TRBV28 and TRBJ2-5, with D perhaps TRBD1 (5 bases). This CDR3 is built from 17 residues. CDR1 and CDR2 (germline): MDHEN, SYDVKM. V dropped 3 bases and J dropped 1 base, with 18 bases sitting between them. CDR3 protein: CASSFVGLGRAQETQYF. CDR3 bases: TGTGCCAGCAGTTTCGTGGGTTTGGGCAGGGCCCAAGAGACCCAGTACTTC.

This rearrangement joins TRBV7-2 to TRBJ2-1, with D possibly TRBD2 on 5 matching bases. CDR1 SGHTA and CDR2 FQGNSA come from the germline V gene. V lost 5 bases, J lost 16 bases, and 27 bases lay in between. CDR3 length: 15 residues. The CDR3 loop is CASSQAYPGRVPLFF. The CDR3 DNA reads as TGTGCCAGCAGCCAAGCCTATCCTGGGCGGGTCCCCCTTTTCTTC.

V usage is TRBV6-1 and J usage is TRBJ2-7; 10 bases match TRBD1. Germline loops: CDR1 MNHNS, CDR2 SASEGT. This CDR3 comprises 14 residues. Trimming cost V 6 bases and J 3 bases; bases outside gene matches: 5. CDR3 sequence: CASSRDRGNYEQYF. The CDR3 DNA sequence: TGTGCCAGCAGCCGGGACAGGGGTAACTACGAGCAGTACTTC.

Regarding this clone: Germline and junction disagree at one end, which may indicate a read error. The chain combines TRBV14 with TRBJ2-7; 10 bases line up with TRBD1. CDR3 length: 13 amino acids. Germline-derived CDR1 and CDR2 are SGHDN and FVKESK. CDR3 sequence (DNA): TGTGCCAGCGGCCAAAGGACAGGGGGCGAGCAGTACTTC. The encoded protein is CASGQRTGGEQYF.